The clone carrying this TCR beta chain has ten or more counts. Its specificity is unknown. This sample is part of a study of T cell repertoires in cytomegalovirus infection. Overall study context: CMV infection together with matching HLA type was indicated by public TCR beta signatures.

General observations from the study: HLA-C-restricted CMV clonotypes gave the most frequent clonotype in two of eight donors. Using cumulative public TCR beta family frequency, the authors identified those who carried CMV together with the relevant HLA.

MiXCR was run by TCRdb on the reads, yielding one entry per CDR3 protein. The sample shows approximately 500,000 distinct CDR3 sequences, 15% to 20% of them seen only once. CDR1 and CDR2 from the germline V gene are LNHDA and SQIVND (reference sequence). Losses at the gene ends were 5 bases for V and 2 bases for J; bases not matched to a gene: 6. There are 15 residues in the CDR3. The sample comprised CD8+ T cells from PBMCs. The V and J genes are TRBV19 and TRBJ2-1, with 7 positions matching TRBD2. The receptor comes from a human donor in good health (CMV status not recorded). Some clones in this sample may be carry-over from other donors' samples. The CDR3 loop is CASSPAGSTYNEQFF. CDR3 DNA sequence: TGTGCCAGTAGTCCAGCGGGATCGACCTACAATGAGCAGTTCTTC.